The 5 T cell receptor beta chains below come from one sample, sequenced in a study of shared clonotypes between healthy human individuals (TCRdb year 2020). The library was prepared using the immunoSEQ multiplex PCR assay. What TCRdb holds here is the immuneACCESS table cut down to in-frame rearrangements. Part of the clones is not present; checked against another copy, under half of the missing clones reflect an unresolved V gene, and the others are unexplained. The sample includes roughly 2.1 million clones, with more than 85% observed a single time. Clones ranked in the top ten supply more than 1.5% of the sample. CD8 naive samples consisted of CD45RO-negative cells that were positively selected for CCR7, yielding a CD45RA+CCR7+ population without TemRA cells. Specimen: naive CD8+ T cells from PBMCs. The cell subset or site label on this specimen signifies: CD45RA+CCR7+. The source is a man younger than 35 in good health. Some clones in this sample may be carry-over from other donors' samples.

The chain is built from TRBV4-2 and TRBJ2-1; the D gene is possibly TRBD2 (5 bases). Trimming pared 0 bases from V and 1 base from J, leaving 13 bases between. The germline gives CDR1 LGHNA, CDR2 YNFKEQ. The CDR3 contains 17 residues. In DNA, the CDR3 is TGTGCCAGCAGCCAAGAGGACCTAGCAGGTTCCTACAATGAGCAGTTCTTC. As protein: CASSQEDLAGSYNEQFF.

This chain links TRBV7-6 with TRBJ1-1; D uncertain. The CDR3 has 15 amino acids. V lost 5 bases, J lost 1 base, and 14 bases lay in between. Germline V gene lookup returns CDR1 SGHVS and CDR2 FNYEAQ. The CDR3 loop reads CASSPRFGANTEAFF. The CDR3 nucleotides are TGTGCCAGCAGCCCGCGATTTGGTGCGAACACTGAAGCTTTCTTT.

The DNA of the CDR3 is TGTGCCAGCAGCTCGGGTCCGGGCAAACATGAAAAACTGTTTTTT. As protein: CASSSGPGKHEKLFF. The rearrangement uses TRBV28 and TRBJ1-4; D gene unclear. This CDR3 comprises 15 residues. The V gene lost 6 bases and the J gene lost 6 bases, with 17 bases spanning the gap. Germline CDR1 is MDHEN and CDR2 is SYDVKM.

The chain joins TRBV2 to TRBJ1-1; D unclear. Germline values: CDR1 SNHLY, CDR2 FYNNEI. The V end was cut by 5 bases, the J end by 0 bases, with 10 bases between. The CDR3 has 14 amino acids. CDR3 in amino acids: CASSPWALNTEAFF. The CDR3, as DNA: TGTGCCAGCAGTCCTTGGGCCTTGAACACTGAAGCTTTCTTT.

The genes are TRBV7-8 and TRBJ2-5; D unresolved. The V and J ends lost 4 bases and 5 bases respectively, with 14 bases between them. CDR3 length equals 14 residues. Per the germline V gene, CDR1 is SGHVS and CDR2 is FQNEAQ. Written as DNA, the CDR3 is TGTGCCAGCAGCTCCTCGATGGAGAGGGAGACCCAGTACTTC. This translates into CASSSSMERETQYF.